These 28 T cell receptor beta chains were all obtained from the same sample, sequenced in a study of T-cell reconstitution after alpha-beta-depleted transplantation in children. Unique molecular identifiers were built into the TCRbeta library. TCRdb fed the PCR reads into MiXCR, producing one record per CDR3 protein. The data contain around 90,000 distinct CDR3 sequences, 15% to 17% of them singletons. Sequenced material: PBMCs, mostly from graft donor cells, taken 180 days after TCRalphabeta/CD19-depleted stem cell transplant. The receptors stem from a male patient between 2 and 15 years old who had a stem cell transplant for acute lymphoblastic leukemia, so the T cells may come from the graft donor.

DNA for the CDR3: TGCGCCACCGATTTGAGGACTAGCGGTTACGGGGAGCTGTTTTTT. It yields the protein CATDLRTSGYGELFF. The rearrangement joins TRBV10-2 to TRBJ2-2, with 10 bases that match TRBD2. Germline V gives CDR1 WSHSY, CDR2 SAAADI. The length of the CDR3 is 15 residues. Losses at the gene ends were 10 bases for V and 7 bases for J; bases not matched to a gene: 12.

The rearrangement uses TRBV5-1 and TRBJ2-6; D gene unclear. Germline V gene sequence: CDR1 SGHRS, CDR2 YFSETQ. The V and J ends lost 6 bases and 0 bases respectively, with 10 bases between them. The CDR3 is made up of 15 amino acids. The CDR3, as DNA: TGCGCCAGCACGAACGTTAGCTCTGGGGCCAACGTCCTGACTTTC. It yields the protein CASTNVSSGANVLTF.

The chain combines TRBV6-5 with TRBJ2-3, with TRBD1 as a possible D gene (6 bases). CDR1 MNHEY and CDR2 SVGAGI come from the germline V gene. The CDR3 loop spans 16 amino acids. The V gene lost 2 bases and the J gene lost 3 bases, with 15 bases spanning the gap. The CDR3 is CASSYTPLDRTDTQYF. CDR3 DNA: TGTGCCAGCAGTTACACCCCGCTCGACAGGACAGATACGCAGTATTTT.

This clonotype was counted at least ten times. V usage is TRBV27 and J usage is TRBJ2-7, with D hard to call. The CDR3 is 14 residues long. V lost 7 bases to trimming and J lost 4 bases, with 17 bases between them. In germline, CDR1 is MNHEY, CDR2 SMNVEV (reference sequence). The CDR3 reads CASKEQPTSYEQYF. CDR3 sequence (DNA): TGTGCCAGCAAGGAACAGCCGACATCATACGAGCAGTACTTC.

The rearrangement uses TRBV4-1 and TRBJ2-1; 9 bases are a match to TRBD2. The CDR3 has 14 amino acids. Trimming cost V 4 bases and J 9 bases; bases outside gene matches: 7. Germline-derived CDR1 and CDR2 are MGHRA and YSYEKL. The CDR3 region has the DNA TGCGCCAGCAGCCTGGCGGGGGGGCCCAGTGAGCAGTTCTTC. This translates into CASSLAGGPSEQFF.

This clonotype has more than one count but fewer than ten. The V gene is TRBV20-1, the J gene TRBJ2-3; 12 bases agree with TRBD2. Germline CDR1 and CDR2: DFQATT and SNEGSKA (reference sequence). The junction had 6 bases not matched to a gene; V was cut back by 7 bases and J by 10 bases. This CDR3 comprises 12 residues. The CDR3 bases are TGCAGTGATAGCCGACTAGCGGGGGCGCAGTATTTT. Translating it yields CSDSRLAGAQYF.

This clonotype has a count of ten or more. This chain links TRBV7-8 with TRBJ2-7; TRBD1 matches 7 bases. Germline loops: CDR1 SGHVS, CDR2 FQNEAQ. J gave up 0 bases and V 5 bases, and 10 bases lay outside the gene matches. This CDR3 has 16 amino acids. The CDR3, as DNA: TGTGCCAGCAGCGATATACCGGGACAGAGCTCCTACGAGCAGTACTTC. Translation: CASSDIPGQSSYEQYF.

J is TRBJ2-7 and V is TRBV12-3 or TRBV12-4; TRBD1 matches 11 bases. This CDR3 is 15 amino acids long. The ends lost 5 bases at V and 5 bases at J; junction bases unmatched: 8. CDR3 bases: TGTGCCAGCAGTCTAACCGGGACAGGGGGTGACGAGCAGTACTTC. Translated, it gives CASSLTGTGGDEQYF.

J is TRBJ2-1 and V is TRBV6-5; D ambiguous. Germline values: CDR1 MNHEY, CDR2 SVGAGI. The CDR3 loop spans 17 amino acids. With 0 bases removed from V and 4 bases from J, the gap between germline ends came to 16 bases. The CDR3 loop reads CASSYSFLRREYNEQFF. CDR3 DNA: TGTGCCAGCAGTTACTCTTTTCTACGGAGAGAATACAATGAGCAGTTCTTC.

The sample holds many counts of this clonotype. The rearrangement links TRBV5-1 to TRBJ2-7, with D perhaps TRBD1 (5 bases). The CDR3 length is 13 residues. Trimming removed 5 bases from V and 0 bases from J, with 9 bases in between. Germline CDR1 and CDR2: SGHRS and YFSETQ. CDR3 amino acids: CASRDISSYEQYF. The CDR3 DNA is TGCGCCAGCAGGGACATAAGCTCCTACGAGCAGTACTTC. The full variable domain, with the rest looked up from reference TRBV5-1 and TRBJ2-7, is KAGVTQTPRYLIKTRGQQVTLSCSPISGHRSVSWYQQTPGQGLQFLFEYFSETQRNKGNFPGRFSGRQFSNSRSEMNVSTLELGDSALYLCASRDISSYEQYFGPGTRLTVT.

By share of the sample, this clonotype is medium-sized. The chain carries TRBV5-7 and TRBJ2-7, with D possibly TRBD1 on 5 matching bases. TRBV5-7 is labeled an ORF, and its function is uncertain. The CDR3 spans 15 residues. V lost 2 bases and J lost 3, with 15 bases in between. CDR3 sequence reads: CASSLYRRTIYEQYF. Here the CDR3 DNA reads TGTGCCAGCAGCTTATACAGGCGGACCATCTACGAGCAGTACTTC.

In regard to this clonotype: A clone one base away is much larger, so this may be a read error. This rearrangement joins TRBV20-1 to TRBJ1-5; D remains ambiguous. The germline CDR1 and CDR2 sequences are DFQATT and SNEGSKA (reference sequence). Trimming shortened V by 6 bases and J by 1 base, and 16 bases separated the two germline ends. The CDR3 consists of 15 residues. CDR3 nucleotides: TGCAGTGCCCTTCCAGTCGACGAAAGCAATCAGCCCCAGCATTTT. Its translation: CSALPVDESNQPQHF.

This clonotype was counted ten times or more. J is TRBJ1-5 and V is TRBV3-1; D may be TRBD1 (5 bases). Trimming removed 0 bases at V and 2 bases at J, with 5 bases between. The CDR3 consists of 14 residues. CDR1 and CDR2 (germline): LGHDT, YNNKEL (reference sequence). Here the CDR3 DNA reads TGTGCCAGCAGCCAAGAAGGGGGCAATCAGCCCCAGCATTTT. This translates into CASSQEGGNQPQHF.

CDR3 region: CASSYSIPFTGRTEAFF. In nucleotides, the CDR3 is TGTGCCAGCAGTTACTCGATTCCGTTTACCGGACGGACTGAAGCTTTCTTT. The chain combines TRBV6-5 with TRBJ1-1; no clear D gene. The germline V gene has CDR1 MNHEY and CDR2 SVGAGI. The V gene lost 0 bases and the J gene lost 5 bases, with 19 bases spanning the gap. The CDR3 loop spans 17 amino acids.

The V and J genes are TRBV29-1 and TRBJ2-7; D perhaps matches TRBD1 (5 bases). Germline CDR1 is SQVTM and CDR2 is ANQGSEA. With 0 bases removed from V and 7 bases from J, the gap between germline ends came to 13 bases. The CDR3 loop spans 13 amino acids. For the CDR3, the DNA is TGCAGCGTTGAAGATACAGGTTTTTCGGAGCAGTACTTC. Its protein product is CSVEDTGFSEQYF.

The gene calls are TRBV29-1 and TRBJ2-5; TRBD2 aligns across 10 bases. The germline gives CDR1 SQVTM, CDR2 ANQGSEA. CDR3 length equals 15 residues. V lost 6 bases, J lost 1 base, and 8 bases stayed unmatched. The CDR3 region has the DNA TGCAGCGTCGACGGTCTAGCGGGGGCCCAAGAGACCCAGTACTTC. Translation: CSVDGLAGAQETQYF.

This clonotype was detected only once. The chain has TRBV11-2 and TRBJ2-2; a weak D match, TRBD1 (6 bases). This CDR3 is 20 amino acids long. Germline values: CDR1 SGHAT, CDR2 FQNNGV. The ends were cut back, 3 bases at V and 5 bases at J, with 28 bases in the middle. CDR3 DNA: TGTGCCAGCAGCTTGAGGGATGCCGGGACAATTGCCCGACATACCGGGGAGCTGTTTTTT. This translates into CASSLRDAGTIARHTGELFF. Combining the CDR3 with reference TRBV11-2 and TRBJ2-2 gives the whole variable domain EAGVAQSPRYKIIEKRQSVAFWCNPISGHATLYWYQQILGQGPKLLIQFQNNGVVDDSQLPKDRFSAERLKGVDSTLKIQPAKLEDSAVYLCASSLRDAGTIARHTGELFFGEGSRLTVL.

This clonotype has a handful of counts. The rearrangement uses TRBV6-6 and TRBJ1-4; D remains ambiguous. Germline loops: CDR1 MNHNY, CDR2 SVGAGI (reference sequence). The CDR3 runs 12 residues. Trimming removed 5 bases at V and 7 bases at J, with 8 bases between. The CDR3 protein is CASSILGEKLFF. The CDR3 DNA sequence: TGTGCCAGCAGTATTCTGGGTGAAAAACTGTTTTTT.

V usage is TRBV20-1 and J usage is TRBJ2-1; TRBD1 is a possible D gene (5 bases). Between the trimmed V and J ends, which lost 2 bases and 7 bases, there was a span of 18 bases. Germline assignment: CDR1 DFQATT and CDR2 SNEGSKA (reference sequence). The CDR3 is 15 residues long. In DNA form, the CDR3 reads TGCAGTGCTAGACCTCTAAGGGGCATCTGGAATGAGCAGTTCTTC. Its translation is CSARPLRGIWNEQFF.

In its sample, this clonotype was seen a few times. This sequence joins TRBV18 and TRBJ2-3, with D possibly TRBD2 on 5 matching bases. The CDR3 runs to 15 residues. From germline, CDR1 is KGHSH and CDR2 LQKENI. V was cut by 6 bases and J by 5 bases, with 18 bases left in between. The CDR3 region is CASSSLVGAGDTQYF. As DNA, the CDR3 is TGTGCCAGCTCCTCCCTCGTGGGCGCGGGAGATACGCAGTATTTT.

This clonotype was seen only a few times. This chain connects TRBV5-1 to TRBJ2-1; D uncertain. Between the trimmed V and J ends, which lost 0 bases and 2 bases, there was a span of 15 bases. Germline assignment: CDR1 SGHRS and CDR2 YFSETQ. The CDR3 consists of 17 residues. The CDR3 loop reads CASSLGAVPSPYNEQFF. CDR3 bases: TGCGCCAGCAGCTTGGGGGCCGTTCCTTCCCCCTACAATGAGCAGTTCTTC.

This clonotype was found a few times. CDR3 DNA: TGCAGTGCTAGAGATCCCGTCCGGGCAGGGGGCTTGTACGAGCAGTACTTC. It specifies CSARDPVRAGGLYEQYF. The chain combines TRBV20-1 with TRBJ2-7, with 8 bases that match TRBD1. CDR3 length equals 17 residues. Germline trimming cut 0 bases from V and 4 bases from J; bases unmatched to any gene: 14. Germline assignment: CDR1 DFQATT and CDR2 SNEGSKA (reference sequence).

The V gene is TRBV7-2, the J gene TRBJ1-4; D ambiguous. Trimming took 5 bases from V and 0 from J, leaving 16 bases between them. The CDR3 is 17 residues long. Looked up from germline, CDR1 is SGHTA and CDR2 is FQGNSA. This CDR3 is CASSPWAASATNEKLFF. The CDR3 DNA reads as TGTGCCAGCAGCCCATGGGCAGCATCTGCAACTAATGAAAAACTGTTTTTT.

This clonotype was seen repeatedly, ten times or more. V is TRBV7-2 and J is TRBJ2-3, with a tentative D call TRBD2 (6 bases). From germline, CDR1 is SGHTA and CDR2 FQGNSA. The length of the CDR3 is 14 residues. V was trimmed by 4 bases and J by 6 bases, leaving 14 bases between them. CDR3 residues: CASSSGLSHDTQYF. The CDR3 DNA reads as TGTGCCAGCAGCTCCGGACTATCGCATGATACGCAGTATTTT.

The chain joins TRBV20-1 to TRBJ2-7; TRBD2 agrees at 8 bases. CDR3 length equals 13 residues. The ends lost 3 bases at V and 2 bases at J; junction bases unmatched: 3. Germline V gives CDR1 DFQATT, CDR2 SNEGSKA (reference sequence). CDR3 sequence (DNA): TGCAGTGCTAGGGGCGGGGGGCCCTACGAGCAGTACTTC. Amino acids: CSARGGGPYEQYF.

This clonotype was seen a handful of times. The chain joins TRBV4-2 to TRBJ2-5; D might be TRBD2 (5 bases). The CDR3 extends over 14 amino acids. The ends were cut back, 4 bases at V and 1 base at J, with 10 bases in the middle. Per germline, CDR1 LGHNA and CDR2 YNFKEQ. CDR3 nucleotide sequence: TGTGCCAGCAGCCTACAACGGGGCCAAGAGACCCAGTACTTC. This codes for CASSLQRGQETQYF.

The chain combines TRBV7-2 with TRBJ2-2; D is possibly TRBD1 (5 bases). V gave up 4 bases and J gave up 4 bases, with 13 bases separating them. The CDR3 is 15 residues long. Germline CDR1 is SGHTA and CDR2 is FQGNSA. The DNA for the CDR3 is TGTGCCAGCAGCTCAGCCCTAGGGGTCACCGGGGAGCTGTTTTTT. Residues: CASSSALGVTGELFF.

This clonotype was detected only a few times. CDR3 region: CSASHGGTGELFF. The CDR3 region has the DNA TGCAGTGCTAGTCATGGTGGCACCGGGGAGCTGTTTTTT. The rearrangement links TRBV20-1 to TRBJ2-2, with D unclear. CDR3 length: 13 residues. V dropped 3 bases and J dropped 4 bases, with 9 bases sitting between them. The germline V gene encodes CDR1 DFQATT and CDR2 SNEGSKA (reference sequence).